This TCR beta chain was captured in a study of blood T cell repertoires in COVID-19. Study as a whole: From T cells, B-cell-depleted T cells, or PBMCs came the material, which was cDNA or gDNA.

Assay used: immunoSEQ multiplex PCR; TCRdb lists only in-frame clones, some missing. The data hold fewer than 350,000 clones, with around 88% observed a single time. Sequences were obtained from PBMCs or T cells enriched from blood (not recorded which). The clonotype was recovered from a woman in her thirties or forties who had recovered from COVID-19.

In nucleotides, the CDR3 is TGTGCCAGCAGCCCCGGGACTGGCTCCTACGAGCAGTACTTC. Its translation is CASSPGTGSYEQYF. The chain carries TRBV11-1 and TRBJ2-7; a weak D match, TRBD2 (6 bases). Germline V gene data show CDR1 as SGHAT and CDR2 as FQDESV (reference sequence). CDR3 size: 14 residues. Trimming took 5 bases from V and 0 from J, leaving 11 bases between them.